This T cell receptor beta chain comes out of a study of glioma-infiltrating T cells. Study results and limitations: Tissue and blood shared very few CDR3 sequences. Above-expected tissue-blood divergence occurred in all gliomas, most in low-grade ones.

The iRepertoire nested amplicon-rescue multiplex PCR amplified TCR alpha and beta CDR3s from RNA. TCRdb passed the multiplex PCR reads through MiXCR, listing each CDR3 protein once. The sample consists of fewer than 250,000 distinct CDR3 sequences, 30% to 40% of them appearing once. This clonotype was observed at least ten times. Its cognate antigen is unknown. The CDR3 sequence is 14 residues long. V shed 0 bases and J shed 10 bases, with 18 bases lying between them. CDR1 is DFQATT and CDR2 is SNEGSKA in the germline V gene (reference sequence). This TCR was sampled from a human donor with low-grade glioma or glioblastoma, undergoing nonglioma brain surgery, or in good health (not recorded which). The rearrangement uses TRBV20-1 and TRBJ1-1, with a weak D call TRBD1 (5 bases). Source material: glioma tissue, nonneoplastic brain tissue, or PBMCs (not recorded which). The CDR3 nucleotides read TGCAGTGCTAGAGATCCCCCCAGGGCGGTTAGAGCTTTCTTT. Translation gives CSARDPPRAVRAFF.